This TCR beta chain was documented in a study of T cells after yellow fever vaccination. Conversion of TCR transcripts into cDNA relied on 5'RACE template switching, which added a universal primer site and UMIs. MiXCR, applied by TCRdb to the 5' RACE reads, yields one record per CDR3 protein. Of 310,000 or so distinct CDR3 sequences listed, 6.8% were seen once; the top ten hold 15% to 20%. The V end was cut by 2 bases, the J end by 4 bases, with 8 bases between. The germline CDR1 and CDR2 sequences are MNHEY and SVGAGI. The CDR3 length is 13 residues. The V gene is TRBV6-5, the J gene TRBJ1-2; D not certain. The material sequenced was PBMCs, taken roughly seven weeks after the first yellow fever vaccination. The clonotype originates from a young man who received the YFV17D yellow fever vaccine. This CDR3 reads CASSYAERYGYTF. The CDR3 DNA follows: TGTGCCAGCAGTTACGCGGAACGCTATGGCTACACCTTC.